This T cell receptor beta chain originates from a study of blood T cell repertoires in COVID-19. About the study: Italy, Spain and the United States were the sources of the convalescent and acute COVID-19 samples.

The CDR3 is 14 amino acids. V gave up 1 base and J gave up 7 bases; unmatched junction bases: 4. Looked up from germline, CDR1 is SGHNT and CDR2 is YENEEA. Recruitment covered 20 to 25 US areas and drew participants whose ages spanned roughly 18 to 90 years. Cohort placement rested on clinical history that participants reported themselves. In the original workflow: Using reference gene primer amplification, nucleated cell counts were estimated. Sequencing used immunoSEQ multiplex PCR; TCRdb keeps in-frame clones, though not all of them. That table furnishes V, J and clone size, whereas the DNA furnished D and trimming. The repertoire includes just over 300,000 clones, around 90% of them detected once, and approximately 4% sits in the top ten.

The gene calls are TRBV11-3 and TRBJ2-1; TRBD2 agrees at 7 bases. What was sequenced was PBMCs or T cells enriched from blood (not recorded which). The origin of this receptor is a woman aged 18-29 years with acute COVID-19. CDR3 in amino acids: CASSLGGSRNEQFF. For the CDR3, the DNA is TGTGCCAGCAGCTTAGGCGGGAGTAGGAATGAGCAGTTCTTC.